The entry below describes one TCR beta chain. The antigen remains undetermined. This sample is part of a study of CD8 T cells in Susac syndrome. With random hexamers, roughly 0.45 to 1 ug RNA was reverse transcribed. immunoSEQ multiplex PCR amplified TCR beta CDR3 across 54 Vbeta, 13 Jbeta. TCRdb reanalysed the immunoSEQ multiplex PCR reads using MiXCR and keeps one entry per CDR3 protein. The sample lists 200,000 to 250,000 distinct CDR3 sequences; 93% were seen once. The CDR3 is made up of 15 amino acids. Germline CDR1 is LNHDA and CDR2 is SQIVND (reference sequence). Trimming removed 5 bases from V and 0 bases from J, with 10 bases in between. The study's findings and limits: As the study acknowledged, the number of individuals who were part of its TCR sequencing and HLA analysis was relatively small.

Sequencing of TCR beta was carried out in blood CD8+ and CD4+ T cells. Negative isolation yielded CD4+ and CD8+ T cells, and FACS enriched TEMRA cells. This chain uses TRBV19 with TRBJ2-2; D is possibly TRBD2 (5 bases). The sequence was collected from a human donor with multiple sclerosis. Sequenced sample: CD4+ T cells from PBMCs. Here the CDR3 reads CASSASGANTGELFF. The CDR3 bases are TGTGCCAGTAGTGCCAGCGGAGCGAACACCGGGGAGCTGTTTTTT.